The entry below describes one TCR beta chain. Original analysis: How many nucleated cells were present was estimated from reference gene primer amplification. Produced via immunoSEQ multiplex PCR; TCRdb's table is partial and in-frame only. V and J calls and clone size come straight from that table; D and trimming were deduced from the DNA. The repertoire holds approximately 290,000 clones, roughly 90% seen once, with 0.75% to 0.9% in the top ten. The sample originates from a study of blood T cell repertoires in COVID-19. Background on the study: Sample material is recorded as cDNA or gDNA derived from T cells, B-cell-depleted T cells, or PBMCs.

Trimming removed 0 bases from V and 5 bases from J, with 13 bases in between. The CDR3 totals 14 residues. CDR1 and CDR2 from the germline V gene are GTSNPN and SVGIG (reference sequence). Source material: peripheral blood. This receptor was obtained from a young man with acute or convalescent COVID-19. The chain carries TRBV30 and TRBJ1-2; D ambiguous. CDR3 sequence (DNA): TGTGCCTGGAGTGTAAGGTTCGGGTTATATGGCTACACCTTC. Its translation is CAWSVRFGLYGYTF.